A single sample is the source of the 30 T cell receptor beta chains below, sequenced in a study of cytomegalovirus exposure and HLA in healthy donors (dated by TCRdb to about 2017). Preparation of the library involved the immunoSEQ multiplex PCR assay. A mixture of 60 forward primers for TCR Vbeta segments and 13 reverse primers for TCR Jbeta segments was used in the multiplex PCR. In its TCRdb copy, this immuneACCESS table keeps in-frame sequences only and misses some clones. Where compared with another copy, unresolved V genes explain less than half of these, and the others have no known cause. For this sample there are approximately 100,000 clones; 60% to 85% appear just once. Together, the top ten hold over 9.5% of the sample. The sample comprised PBMCs. The receptors shown here come from a man over 45 in good health and CMV-seronegative.

J is TRBJ2-5 and V is TRBV4-2; 7 bases are a match to TRBD2. In germline, CDR1 is LGHNA, CDR2 YNFKEQ. This CDR3 comprises 16 residues. The V gene end was trimmed by 4 bases and the J gene end by 2 bases; junction bases not matched to a gene: 10. The CDR3 protein is CASSPTTGGEQETQYF. In DNA, the CDR3 is TGTGCCAGCAGCCCAACAACGGGGGGAGAACAAGAGACCCAGTACTTC.

V usage is TRBV6-1 and J usage is TRBJ2-1; possible D gene TRBD2, 8 bases. Trimming took 5 bases from V and 8 from J, leaving 16 bases between them. This CDR3 contains 14 residues. Per the germline V gene, CDR1 is MNHNS and CDR2 is SASEGT. The DNA for the CDR3 is TGTGCCAGCAGTATACAGGGGCGGGAGGATGAGCAGTTCTTC. Its translation is CASSIQGREDEQFF.

As DNA, the CDR3 is TGCGCCAGCAGCCAAGACCCCACTAGCCCCTACGAGCAGTACTTC. Translated: CASSQDPTSPYEQYF. The rearrangement uses TRBV4-3 and TRBJ2-7; TRBD2 might be the D (6 bases). With 0 bases removed from V and 2 bases from J, the gap between germline ends came to 11 bases. CDR1 and CDR2 (germline): LGHNA, YSLEER. This CDR3 region has 15 residues.

The J gene is TRBJ2-5, the V gene TRBV27, with D possibly matching TRBD1 (5 bases). The germline V gene encodes CDR1 MNHEY and CDR2 SMNVEV (reference sequence). V was cut by 5 bases and J by 1 base, with 11 bases left in between. The CDR3 is 14 residues long. For the CDR3, the DNA is TGTGCCAGCAGTACAACAGGCTTCCAAGAGACCCAGTACTTC. It yields the protein CASSTTGFQETQYF.

V gene TRBV9 combines with J gene TRBJ2-1; possible D gene TRBD2, 5 bases. V lost 4 bases to trimming and J lost 9 bases, with 26 bases between them. The CDR3 loop spans 17 amino acids. Germline V lookup: CDR1 SGDLS, CDR2 YYNGEE. The CDR3 DNA sequence: TGTGCCAGCAGCCCAAGATCTAGCAACGCAGTATCCGGTGAGCAGTTCTTC. It yields the protein CASSPRSSNAVSGEQFF.

J is TRBJ1-6 and V is TRBV6-5; maybe TRBD1 (5 bases). The CDR3 is 14 amino acids. Trimming took 6 bases from V and 15 from J, leaving 21 bases between them. Germline lookup yields CDR1 MNHEY and CDR2 SVGAGI. This chain's CDR3 is CASSASDNEVRLHF. The CDR3, as DNA: TGTGCCAGCAGCGCGTCGGACAACGAAGTACGCCTCCACTTT.

The chain is built from TRBV10-1 and TRBJ2-4, with 11 nucleotides matching TRBD2. This CDR3 is 17 amino acids long. CDR1 and CDR2 from the germline V gene are WNHNN and SYGVQD (reference sequence). J was trimmed by 0 bases and V by 7 bases; bases with no gene match: 8. In DNA, the CDR3 is TGCGCCAGCAAAGAACTAGCGGGAGCCGTAGCCAAAAACATTCAGTACTTC. Translation gives CASKELAGAVAKNIQYF.

This clone was seen a few times. The genes are TRBV6-6 and TRBJ1-4; tentatively, D is TRBD1 (5 bases). The germline V gene encodes CDR1 MNHNY and CDR2 SVGAGI (reference sequence). This CDR3 region has 13 residues. Trimming took off 5 bases at V and 12 bases at J, with 16 bases between the two ends. The DNA for the CDR3 is TGTGCCAGCAGTGTTCAGGGCTCCCTAGAACTGTTTTTT. Protein sequence: CASSVQGSLELFF.

CDR3: CASSPQGAGDTQYF. CDR3 in DNA: TGTGCCAGCAGCCCCCAGGGGGCGGGAGATACGCAGTATTTT. The chain is built from TRBV7-3 and TRBJ2-3; 8 bases are a match to TRBD1. Germline CDR1 is SGHTA and CDR2 is FQGTGA. The CDR3 has 14 amino acids. V was clipped by 5 bases and J by 5 bases; unmatched bases: 6.

Comments on this clone: One end of the junction is discordant with germline, which a read error may explain. The rearrangement joins TRBV19 to TRBJ2-3; 7 bases map to TRBD1. The germline CDR1 and CDR2 sequences are LNHDA and SQIVND (reference sequence). The CDR3 has 12 amino acids. The CDR3 nucleotides read TGTGCCAGTAGTACGAACAGGGGTCCCCCCCATTTT. Residues: CASSTNRGPPHF.

This clone was counted once. The genes are TRBV7-2 and TRBJ2-3; a possible D gene is TRBD2 (6 bases). Germline lookup yields CDR1 SGHTA and CDR2 FQGNSA. The CDR3 contains 15 residues. V was cut by 5 bases and J by 2 bases, with 14 bases left in between. Here the CDR3 DNA reads TGTGCCAGCAGCCTACCGGGACTTCCCACAGATACGCAGTATTTT. This gives the protein CASSLPGLPTDTQYF.

This rearrangement joins TRBV11-3 to TRBJ2-2; no definite D call. CDR1 is SGHNT, CDR2 YENEEA, per germline. V was trimmed by 3 bases and J by 3 bases, leaving 5 bases between them. The CDR3 is made up of 13 amino acids. In nucleotides, the CDR3 is TGTGCCAGCAGCTTTCTCTACACCGGGGAGCTGTTTTTT. Its translation: CASSFLYTGELFF.

This sequence joins TRBV14 and TRBJ2-1; 10 positions match TRBD1. Germline V CDR1 and CDR2: SGHDN, FVKESK. The CDR3 runs 20 residues. Trimming took 4 bases from V and 6 from J; bases not matched to a gene: 21. DNA for the CDR3: TGTGCCAGCAGCCCTCCCGTTTATGGACAGGGGGGTTTATTTGCCAATGAGCAGTTCTTC. Its protein is CASSPPVYGQGGLFANEQFF.

V is TRBV5-1 and J is TRBJ2-7, with 8 nucleotides matching TRBD2. V was pared by 7 bases and J by 0 bases, with 6 bases of the junction left unmatched. The CDR3 is 14 amino acids. Germline-derived CDR1 and CDR2 are SGHRS and YFSETQ. CDR3 sequence (DNA): TGCGCCAGCTCTTTCGGGAGGGTCTCCTACGAGCAGTACTTC. Translated, it gives CASSFGRVSYEQYF.

This chain connects TRBV29-1 to TRBJ2-5; tentative D call: TRBD1 (6 bases). TRBJ2-7 explains the end of the DNA better; the J call may be wrong. This CDR3 is built from 13 residues. Germline loops: CDR1 SQVTM, CDR2 ANQGSEA. The CDR3 loop reads CSVSTGRRYEQYF. CDR3 nucleotide sequence: TGCAGCGTAAGCACAGGGAGAAGGTACGAGCAGTACTTC.

The chain employs TRBV5-1 and TRBJ1-1, with D tentatively TRBD1 (5 bases). This CDR3 comprises 13 residues. Germline-derived CDR1 and CDR2 are SGHRS and YFSETQ. V was pared by 0 bases and J by 7 bases, with 10 bases between. CDR3 loop: CASSLEAGLEAFF. The CDR3 DNA sequence: TGCGCCAGCAGCTTGGAGGCAGGGCTTGAAGCTTTCTTT.

With respect to this clone: One end of the junction does not line up with germline, which may come from a read error. The rearrangement links TRBV5-4 to TRBJ1-1; D is unclear. This CDR3 is built from 15 residues. Germline lookup yields CDR1 SGHNT and CDR2 YYREEE (reference sequence). The CDR3 DNA follows: TGTGCCACCAGCCCTTCGTTGCGCGATCTCACTGAAGCTTTCTTT. Its protein product is CATSPSLRDLTEAFF.

The gene calls are TRBV18 and TRBJ2-5; 14 bases align to TRBD2. Per germline, CDR1 KGHSH and CDR2 LQKENI. The CDR3 runs 19 residues. With V trimmed by 5 bases and J by 2 bases, 13 bases remained unmatched. The CDR3 protein is CASSRLGTSGRGVQETQYF. The CDR3 DNA reads as TGTGCCAGCTCAAGACTAGGGACTAGCGGGAGAGGCGTACAAGAGACCCAGTACTTC.

A few counts support this clone. The chain uses TRBV27 and TRBJ2-7; no definite D call. Trimming stripped 4 bases from V and 4 bases from J, with 8 bases between. Germline CDR1 is MNHEY and CDR2 is SMNVEV (reference sequence). This CDR3 has 12 residues. Here the CDR3 DNA reads TGTGCCAGCAGTTCTGGCAGTTACGAGCAGTACTTC. This gives the protein CASSSGSYEQYF.

This chain connects TRBV6-6 to TRBJ2-7; D is unresolved. Trimming cost V 5 bases and J 2 bases, with 10 bases left between them. Germline values: CDR1 MNHNY, CDR2 SVGAGI (reference sequence). The CDR3 runs 13 residues. The CDR3 region is CASSLGSAYEQYF. The CDR3 DNA follows: TGTGCCAGCAGTCTAGGATCCGCCTACGAGCAGTACTTC.

The V call is TRBV7-8, the J call TRBJ1-5; tentative D call: TRBD1 (5 bases). The CDR3 extends over 14 amino acids. The germline V and J ends were trimmed by 3 bases and 4 bases, with 10 bases remaining between them. Germline CDR1 is SGHVS and CDR2 is FQNEAQ. The CDR3 here is CASSFRAGNQPQHF. The DNA for the CDR3 is TGTGCCAGCAGCTTCAGGGCGGGGAATCAGCCCCAGCATTTT.

The chain carries TRBV2 and TRBJ2-3, with 7 bases fitting TRBD2. The CDR3 is made up of 15 amino acids. CDR1 SNHLY and CDR2 FYNNEI come from the germline V gene. V dropped 3 bases and J dropped 0; count of bases not matched to a gene: 3. CDR3 loop: CASSDGGGSTDTQYF. CDR3 in DNA: TGTGCCAGCAGTGATGGCGGGGGTAGCACAGATACGCAGTATTTT.

The chain joins TRBV29-1 to TRBJ2-5; tentatively, D is TRBD2 (5 bases). The CDR3 length is 13 residues. Germline CDR1 reads SQVTM; CDR2 reads ANQGSEA. Trimming stripped 2 bases from V and 5 bases from J, with 12 bases between. The DNA of the CDR3 is TGCAGCGTTGAAAAGGGAACTAGGGAGACCCAGTACTTC. Residues: CSVEKGTRETQYF.

The chain uses TRBV5-1 and TRBJ2-1, with 10 bases identical to TRBD1. CDR3 size: 15 residues. Unmatched junction bases numbered 2, after V lost 4 bases and J lost 1 base. CDR1 is SGHRS and CDR2 is YFSETQ in the germline V gene. The CDR3 nucleotides read TGCGCCAGCAGCCGGGGACAGGGGTCCTACAATGAGCAGTTCTTC. It specifies CASSRGQGSYNEQFF. Supplemented by reference TRBV5-1 and TRBJ2-1, the full variable domain reads KAGVTQTPRYLIKTRGQQVTLSCSPISGHRSVSWYQQTPGQGLQFLFEYFSETQRNKGNFPGRFSGRQFSNSRSEMNVSTLELGDSALYLCASSRGQGSYNEQFFGPGTRLTVL.

The chain links TRBV28 to TRBJ2-1, with 10 bases identical to TRBD2. Germline V gives CDR1 MDHEN, CDR2 SYDVKM. This CDR3 has 15 residues. V gave up 2 bases and J gave up 7 bases; unmatched junction bases: 5. The CDR3, as DNA: TGTGCCAGCAGTTTACTAGCGGGAGACACTAATGAGCAGTTCTTC. Its translation: CASSLLAGDTNEQFF.

A few counts support this clone. This sequence joins TRBV18 and TRBJ1-1, with TRBD1 matching 8 bases. V lost 3 bases, J lost 4 bases, and 7 bases stayed unmatched. The CDR3 sequence is 15 residues long. The germline V gene has CDR1 KGHSH and CDR2 LQKENI. The CDR3 DNA reads as TGTGCCAGCTCACCTACGGACAGGGAGGGCACTGAAGCTTTCTTT. Its protein is CASSPTDREGTEAFF.

This chain joins TRBV6-1 and TRBJ2-1, with D unresolved. Between the trimmed V and J ends, which lost 7 bases and 2 bases, there was a span of 15 bases. Looked up from germline, CDR1 is MNHNS and CDR2 is SASEGT. The CDR3 consists of 15 residues. This CDR3 is CASTVDSFPYNEQFF. The CDR3 DNA reads TGTGCCAGCACAGTCGACTCCTTCCCCTACAATGAGCAGTTCTTC.

The V gene is TRBV10-1, the J gene TRBJ2-7; 8 nucleotides align to TRBD1. After removal of 2 bases from V and 9 bases from J, the junction contained 12 bases not matched to a gene. The CDR3 runs to 15 residues. The germline V gene encodes CDR1 WNHNN and CDR2 SYGVQD (reference sequence). For the CDR3, the DNA is TGCGCCAGCAGTGAGGACCAAGGACAGGGCGTACGGCAGTACTTC. Translating it yields CASSEDQGQGVRQYF.

CDR3: CAKRSFDRDRQPQHF. CDR3 nucleotides: TGCGCCAAGAGGAGCTTTGACAGGGACAGACAGCCCCAGCATTTT. This chain uses TRBV10-1 with TRBJ1-5; 7 nucleotides agree with TRBD1. The junction had 16 bases not matched to a gene; V was cut back by 10 bases and J by 7 bases. The CDR3 is 15 amino acids. Germline V CDR1 and CDR2: WNHNN, SYGVQD (reference sequence).

This chain joins TRBV9 and TRBJ2-1, with 13 bases identical to TRBD2. The junction had 7 bases not matched to a gene; V was cut back by 3 bases and J by 7 bases. Germline loops: CDR1 SGDLS, CDR2 YYNGEE. The CDR3 totals 16 residues. CDR3 in amino acids: CASSGTSGRRRNEQFF. In DNA, the CDR3 is TGTGCCAGCAGCGGGACTAGCGGGAGACGACGAAATGAGCAGTTCTTC.